This TCR beta chain comes out of a study of blood T cell repertoires in COVID-19 (TCRdb year 2020). Looking at the study overall: Samples covering the acute and convalescent phases of COVID-19 were provided by collaborators in the United States, Italy and Spain. The material from the prospective study consisted of cDNA or gDNA derived from T cells, B-cell-depleted T cells, or PBMCs. The dataset comprised deeply sampled blood TCRbeta repertoires from subjects exposed to, actively infected with, or recovered from COVID-19. The repertoires were released in a freely available public database intended as a resource for research on the immune response to SARS-CoV-2. The samples were drawn from the first 160 participants of the ongoing ImmuneRACE study and from 1,200 or so subjects provided by 6 global collaborators. The sample metadata nearly always contained a de-identified subject ID, COVID-19 status, age in years and sex. Where available, HLA class I and class II types were taken from metadata supplied by the sample provider and were not determined by assay-based typing.

Each collaborating institution followed its own protocols to collect whole blood in K2EDTA tubes. For TCRbeta analysis, collaborator samples were shipped as frozen whole blood, as isolated PBMCs, or as DNA extracted from either sample type. What the work shows at the level of the full study, not this receptor alone: How much clinical and demographic metadata was included differed by source and by participant, and the metadata was provided uncurated.

TCRbeta CDR3 regions were amplified from genomic DNA using the immunoSEQ Assay, a bias-controlled multiplex PCR. Regarding the original processing steps: The number of nucleated cells in each sample was estimated from the amplification of reference gene primers within the assay. To quantify the absolute abundance of each unique TCRbeta CDR3 rearrangement, sequence reads were collapsed and filtered. For each sample, productive Simpson clonality was calculated by taking the square root of Simpson's diversity index across productive rearrangements. TCRdb obtained this table from immuneACCESS and retained in-frame rearrangements with V and J assigned. These tables miss some clones; where compared with another copy, unresolved V genes account for less than half of the shortfall, and the remainder is unexplained. V and J calls and clone size are copied from that table; D and trimming were computed from the DNA. This sample lists about 130,000 clones; about 88% were detected once. The ten biggest clones cover approximately 1.1% of the sample.

Note on this clone: What this receptor recognizes is not known. Within one base of it there is no much larger clone, and no base qualities were kept.

The specimen was peripheral blood. The TCR originated in a woman of 80 years or more with acute or convalescent COVID-19.

The DNA sequence reads TGTGCCAGCAGCATCCGGGACAGGGGGTTTTCTGGGGCCAACGTCCTGACTTTC. The translation is CASSIRDRGFSGANVLTF. The chain employs TRBV5-5 and TRBJ2-6; 11 central nucleotides agree with TRBD1. The cysteine opens and the phenylalanine closes a CDR3 of 18 amino acids. Just the 54-base CDR3 DNA is kept, in frame starting at base 1. Reading the germline V gene (reference sequence) gives CDR1 SGHKS and CDR2 YYEKEE. Trimming accounts for 4 bases at V and 1 base at J, while the number of junction bases matched to no gene is 7.